Sequencing of this TCR beta chain was carried out in a study of molecular identifiers for immune sequencing clone quantification. Overall study results and limits: In CMV-specific effectors, clones above 20 copies held over 97% of molecules; naive, under 1%.

Making the bulk TCR libraries relied on previously described methods and listed TCR primers. TCRdb called the PCR reads again in MiXCR, with one record for every CDR3 protein. The repertoire holds hundreds of thousands of distinct CDR3 sequences, with roughly 21% as singletons. Naive CD8 T cells, phenotype CD8+CD4-CCR7+CD45RA+, were sorted. Germline CDR1 is SGHDN and CDR2 is FVKESK. V was clipped by 1 base and J by 3 bases; unmatched bases: 6. CDR3 size: 17 residues. This clonotype was observed many times. Its antigen is unknown. The rearrangement links TRBV14 to TRBJ2-1; 10 nucleotides align to TRBD2. Sample: naive CD8+ T cells from blood, with Jurkat cell RNA spiked in. Subset noted: FACS-sorted CD8+CD4-CCR7+CD45RA+ naive T cells. The origin of this receptor is a human donor in good health. Some libraries in this study had Jurkat cell RNA spiked in. CDR3 sequence reads: CASSQVPGLADYNEQFF. In nucleotides, the CDR3 is TGTGCCAGCAGCCAAGTTCCTGGACTAGCGGACTACAATGAGCAGTTCTTC.